The present T cell receptor beta chain was sequenced within a study of shared clonotypes between healthy human individuals. The repertoire was sequenced with immunoSEQ multiplex PCR; TCRdb's copy has only in-frame clones and lacks some. The sample has millions of clones, about 92% seen once; the top ten hold under 0.15%. CDR3 size: 16 residues. The ends were cut back, 5 bases at V and 3 bases at J, with 20 bases in the middle. Germline V gene lookup returns CDR1 SGHVS and CDR2 FQNEAQ. V and J are TRBV7-8 and TRBJ2-7, with D tentatively TRBD2 (5 bases). The source material was naive CD4+ T cells sorted from blood. Documented subset: CD45RA+ positively selected. The clonotype originates from a man aged 18 to 30 in good health. CDR3 in DNA: TGTGCCAGCAGCCAGAGGGCACTAGACCCTTTCTACGAGCAGTACTTC. Translated, it gives CASSQRALDPFYEQYF.